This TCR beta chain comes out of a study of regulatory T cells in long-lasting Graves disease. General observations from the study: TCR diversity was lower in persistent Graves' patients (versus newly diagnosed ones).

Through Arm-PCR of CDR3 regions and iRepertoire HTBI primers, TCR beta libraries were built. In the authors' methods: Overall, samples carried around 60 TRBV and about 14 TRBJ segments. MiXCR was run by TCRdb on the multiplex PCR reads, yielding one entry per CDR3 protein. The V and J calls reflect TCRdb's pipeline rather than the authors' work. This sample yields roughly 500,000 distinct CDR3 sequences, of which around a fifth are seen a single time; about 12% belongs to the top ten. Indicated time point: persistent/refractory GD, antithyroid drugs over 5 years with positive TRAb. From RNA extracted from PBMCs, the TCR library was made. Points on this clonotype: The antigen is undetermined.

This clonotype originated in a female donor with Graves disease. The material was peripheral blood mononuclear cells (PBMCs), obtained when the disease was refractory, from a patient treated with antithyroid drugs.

CDR3 loop: CASSVAPRDTEAFF. In DNA, the CDR3 is TGTGCCAGCAGCGTAGCCCCGCGTGACACTGAAGCTTTCTTT. The J gene is TRBJ1-1, the V gene TRBV9, with D uncertain. The V end lost 0 bases, the J end lost 3 bases, and 9 bases lay between the germline ends. Germline V CDR1 and CDR2: SGDLS, YYNGEE. The CDR3 is 14 residues long.